One and the same sample provided the 7 T cell receptor beta chains below, sequenced in a study of radiation and T cells in renal cell carcinoma. Generated by immunoSEQ multiplex PCR, the TCRdb table keeps only in-frame clones and is missing some. The table shows approximately 92,000 clones, with 85% occurring only once. The sample's time point: blood 4 weeks post-SBRT, at nephrectomy. Treatment denoted: 15 Gy SBRT to primary tumor, nephrectomy 4 weeks later. The sample here was blood, taken from a patient whose treatment included radiotherapy and nephrectomy. All receptors come from a man aged 50 or older with renal cell carcinoma.

The CDR3, as DNA: TGTGCCAGCAGCCAAGCGGGTACAGGGTCATATGAGCAGTTCTTC. Protein product: CASSQAGTGSYEQFF. This chain connects TRBV4-2 to TRBJ2-1, with D possibly being TRBD1 (6 bases). This CDR3 is 15 amino acids long. CDR1 is LGHNA, CDR2 YNFKEQ, per germline. Trimming removed 1 base at V and 8 bases at J, with 15 bases between.

The rearrangement links TRBV29-1 to TRBJ2-5, with D perhaps assigned TRBD1 or TRBD2 (5 bases each). Germline values: CDR1 SQVTM, CDR2 ANQGSEA. The CDR3 has 13 amino acids. V lost 2 bases and J 5 bases, leaving 12 bases between the germline ends. Here the CDR3 reads CSVERGRGETQYF. The CDR3 DNA is TGCAGCGTTGAAAGGGGCCGAGGGGAGACCCAGTACTTC.

The V and J genes are TRBV2 and TRBJ1-2; D is uncertain. V lost 0 bases to trimming and J lost 0 bases, with 8 bases between them. CDR3 length: 15 residues. Looked up from germline, CDR1 is SNHLY and CDR2 is FYNNEI. This CDR3 reads CASSEARTANYGYTF. For the CDR3, the DNA is TGTGCCAGCAGTGAAGCGCGCACAGCTAACTATGGCTACACCTTC.

This clone occurred once. The V call is TRBV5-1, the J call TRBJ2-6; the D gene is possibly TRBD1 (6 bases). This CDR3 is built from 17 residues. Germline loops: CDR1 SGHRS, CDR2 YFSETQ. Trimming took 3 bases from V and 3 from J, leaving 16 bases between them. CDR3 DNA: TGCGCCAGCAGCTCGGGACACCTCTCATTTGGGGCCAACGTCCTGACTTTC. Amino acid sequence: CASSSGHLSFGANVLTF.

The chain couples TRBV5-3 to TRBJ2-7; 7 nucleotides agree with TRBD2. TRBV5-3 is marked as an open reading frame, function uncertain. V was pared by 9 bases and J by 3 bases, with 12 bases of the junction left unmatched. This CDR3 has 14 residues. CDR3 DNA sequence: TGTGCCACCCGAATACGGCGGGAGAGCTACGAGCAGTACTTC. Translation gives CATRIRRESYEQYF.

The J gene is TRBJ2-5, the V gene TRBV14, with D uncertain. The CDR3 runs to 13 residues. CDR1 is SGHDN and CDR2 is FVKESK in the germline V gene. Trimming cost V 4 bases and J 3 bases, with 9 bases left between them. CDR3 sequence: CASSLLGKETQYF. CDR3 coding DNA: TGTGCCAGCAGCCTTCTCGGAAAAGAGACCCAGTACTTC.

The V call is TRBV27, the J call TRBJ2-1, with 7 bases fitting TRBD2. The CDR3 covers 15 residues. The V gene end was trimmed by 7 bases and the J gene end by 1 base; junction bases not matched to a gene: 7. Germline loops: CDR1 MNHEY, CDR2 SMNVEV (reference sequence). This chain's CDR3 is CASTRGGGSYNEQFF. The CDR3 coding sequence is TGTGCCAGCACCCGCGGGGGAGGGTCCTACAATGAGCAGTTCTTC.